This T cell receptor (beta chain) is drawn from a study of beta chain features in type 1 diabetes. Reverse transcribing all isolated RNA meant expressed TCRB transcripts were sequenced. Clones were sequenced by immunoSEQ multiplex PCR, and TCRdb holds only the in-frame ones, with some missing. The sample has approximately 110,000 clones; about 40% are singletons. In its sample, this clone was seen a few times. The V and J ends lost 0 bases and 10 bases, in that order; junction bases with no gene match: 14. CDR3 length equals 18 residues. Germline-derived CDR1 and CDR2 are SGHTA and FQGNSA. Sequencing used stem cell memory CD4+ T cells from blood. The origin of this receptor is a woman younger than 30 in good health. The rearrangement uses TRBV7-2 and TRBJ2-3; 12 bases agree with TRBD2. The CDR3: CASSLAGLTSGGPGAQYF. CDR3 nucleotides: TGTGCCAGCAGCTTAGCGGGCCTGACTAGCGGGGGACCAGGGGCGCAGTATTTT. Full variable domain (remainder filled in from reference TRBV7-2 and TRBJ2-3): GAGVSQSPSNKVTEKGKDVELRCDPISGHTALYWYRQSLGQGLEFLIYFQGNSAPDKSGLPSDRFSAERTGGSVSTLTIQRTQQEDSAVYLCASSLAGLTSGGPGAQYFGPGTRLTVL.